The 17 T cell receptor beta chains below were found in one sample sequenced in a study of a mutant IDH1 vaccine in newly diagnosed glioma. Repertoires were generated with immunoSEQ multiplex PCR, while TCRdb's copy carries only in-frame clones and drops some. Altogether approximately 54,000 clones are present, approximately 78% being singletons, with the ten largest covering about a fifth. This sample's time point: baseline, week 1 (first vaccination visit). Documented treatment: pre-vaccination baseline after standard-of-care therapy. The starting material was PBMCs, obtained from a glioma patient treated with radiotherapy, temozolomide or both. These receptors were collected from a man younger than 35 with glioma.

This clone is a singleton in its sample. CDR3 protein: CASSRRGNTGNTIYF. The CDR3 nucleotides read TGTGCCAGTTCCCGTAGGGGGAATACTGGAAACACCATATATTTT. The chain couples TRBV19 to TRBJ1-3, with a possible D match to TRBD1 (6 bases). The CDR3 loop spans 15 amino acids. V lost 8 bases, J lost 2 bases, and 16 bases lay in between. Looked up from germline, CDR1 is LNHDA and CDR2 is SQIVND (reference sequence).

This clone was seen once. This chain links TRBV13 with TRBJ1-1; D is perhaps TRBD1 (5 bases). V lost 2 bases and J 8 bases, leaving 21 bases between the germline ends. The CDR3 totals 16 residues. Germline V CDR1 and CDR2: PRHDT, FYEKMQ (reference sequence). The CDR3: CASSLSWGLLSREAFF. Written as DNA, the CDR3 is TGTGCCAGCAGCTTATCGTGGGGCTTACTTTCAAGGGAAGCTTTCTTT.

The J gene is TRBJ2-7, the V gene TRBV4-2; unclear D gene. The V end lost 0 bases, the J end lost 4 bases, and 10 bases lay between the germline ends. Germline lookup yields CDR1 LGHNA and CDR2 YNFKEQ. This CDR3 region has 14 residues. For the CDR3, the DNA is TGTGCCAGCAGCCAAGATCAAAGTGGATACGAGCAGTACTTC. It is translated as CASSQDQSGYEQYF.

The chain couples TRBV19 to TRBJ1-2; weak D call: TRBD1 (6 bases). CDR3 length: 16 amino acids. CDR1 and CDR2 (germline): LNHDA, SQIVND (reference sequence). V dropped 0 bases and J dropped 4 bases, with 15 bases sitting between them. The CDR3 sequence is CASSIDPHRGGYGYTF. DNA of the CDR3: TGTGCCAGTAGTATAGATCCCCATAGGGGGGGCTATGGCTACACCTTC.

The chain uses TRBV6-5 and TRBJ1-2; TRBD1 agrees at 8 bases. The CDR3 is made up of 15 amino acids. Germline CDR1 is MNHEY and CDR2 is SVGAGI. Trimming removed 6 bases from V and 0 bases from J; junction bases left unmatched: 6. The CDR3 here is CASRRLDRANYGYTF. CDR3 coding DNA: TGTGCCAGCAGGAGATTGGACAGGGCTAACTATGGCTACACCTTC.

The chain links TRBV4-3 to TRBJ1-1; no clear D. Trimming took 4 bases from V and 5 from J, leaving 20 bases between them. This CDR3 is built from 16 residues. Looked up from germline, CDR1 is LGHNA and CDR2 is YSLEER. The CDR3 region is CASSLDEDSLWTEAFF. The CDR3 coding sequence is TGCGCCAGCAGCCTCGACGAAGACTCCCTCTGGACTGAAGCTTTCTTT.

V and J are TRBV30 and TRBJ2-6; D remains unclear. V gave up 5 bases and J gave up 0 bases, with 5 bases separating them. CDR3 length: 13 residues. Germline loops: CDR1 GTSNPN, CDR2 SVGIG (reference sequence). This chain's CDR3 is CAWRSSGANVLTF. The CDR3, as DNA: TGTGCCTGGCGGTCCTCTGGGGCCAACGTCCTGACTTTC.

J is TRBJ1-5 and V is TRBV7-2; 9 positions match TRBD1. J was trimmed by 5 bases and V by 5 bases; bases with no gene match: 7. The CDR3 totals 15 residues. The germline gives CDR1 SGHTA, CDR2 FQGNSA. CDR3: CASSMDRGGDQPQHF. The CDR3, as DNA: TGTGCCAGCAGCATGGACAGGGGCGGCGATCAGCCCCAGCATTTT.

This clone was seen just once. The chain uses TRBV2 and TRBJ2-1; D is perhaps TRBD1 (6 bases). The CDR3 is 13 residues long. The germline gives CDR1 SNHLY, CDR2 FYNNEI. Trimming took 6 bases from V and 1 from J, leaving 7 bases between them. The CDR3: CASRTGSYNEQFF. CDR3 DNA sequence: TGTGCCAGCAGGACAGGTTCCTACAATGAGCAGTTCTTC.

The V and J genes are TRBV18 and TRBJ1-5, with D hard to call. The CDR3 runs 14 residues. V was clipped by 4 bases and J by 7 bases, with 14 bases between them. The V gene's germline CDR1 is KGHSH and CDR2 LQKENI. The CDR3 region is CASSQRELGQPQHF. CDR3 coding DNA: TGTGCCAGCTCACAACGGGAGTTGGGGCAGCCCCAGCATTTT.

This clone was observed once. This rearrangement joins TRBV19 to TRBJ1-4; D not certain. The CDR3 is 13 amino acids. Germline V CDR1 and CDR2: LNHDA, SQIVND (reference sequence). V lost 6 bases and J lost 4, with 9 bases in between. The CDR3 nucleotides are TGTGCCAGTAGGGGCAGCAATAATGAAAAACTGTTTTTT. It yields the protein CASRGSNNEKLFF. Drawing the rest from reference TRBV19 and TRBJ1-4, the complete variable domain is DGGITQSPKYLFRKEGQNVTLSCEQNLNHDAMYWYRQDPGQGLRLIYYSQIVNDFQKGDIAEGYSVSREKKESFPLTVTSAQKNPTAFYLCASRGSNNEKLFFGSGTQLSVL.

This CDR3 is CASSLADRTTAFF. CDR3 coding DNA: TGTGCCAGCAGTTTAGCCGACAGAACTACAGCTTTCTTT. The V and J genes are TRBV28 and TRBJ1-1, with D perhaps TRBD1 (5 bases). Germline V gene lookup returns CDR1 MDHEN and CDR2 SYDVKM. Trimming pared 2 bases from V and 10 bases from J, leaving 14 bases between. The length of the CDR3 is 13 residues.

The rearrangement links TRBV29-1 to TRBJ2-1; D unclear. The CDR3 totals 16 residues. V was shortened by 2 bases and J by 0 bases, with 14 bases between the two germline ends. Germline assignment: CDR1 SQVTM and CDR2 ANQGSEA. CDR3 sequence reads: CSVEIFSRSSYNEQFF. DNA for the CDR3: TGCAGCGTTGAAATTTTCAGTCGGAGCTCCTACAATGAGCAGTTCTTC.

The chain has TRBV6-9 and TRBJ1-1; D may be TRBD1 (5 bases). The CDR3 is 16 residues long. Germline CDR1 and CDR2: MNHGY and SVAAGI. The germline V and J ends were trimmed by 8 bases and 0 bases, with 19 bases remaining between them. DNA of the CDR3: TGTGCCAGCTACGAGCCCGACAGCACTATGAACACTGAAGCTTTCTTT. Translation: CASYEPDSTMNTEAFF.

The chain couples TRBV9 to TRBJ2-1, with D maybe TRBD2 (5 bases). Trimming took 0 bases from V and 5 from J, leaving 12 bases between them. The CDR3 runs to 15 residues. Germline CDR1 reads SGDLS; CDR2 reads YYNGEE. CDR3 sequence (DNA): TGTGCCAGCAGCGTAGGAGGGTCTGGACACAATGAGCAGTTCTTC. This gives the protein CASSVGGSGHNEQFF. Variable domain in full (rest from reference TRBV9 and TRBJ2-1): DSGVTQTPKHLITATGQRVTLRCSPRSGDLSVYWYQQSLDQGLQFLIQYYNGEERAKGNILERFSAQQFPDLHSELNLSSLELGDSALYFCASSVGGSGHNEQFFGPGTRLTVL.

With respect to this clone: Other nucleotide sequences from this sample produce the same CDR3. The chain recombines TRBV6-1 with TRBJ2-6; TRBD1 aligns across 7 bases. Germline lookup yields CDR1 MNHNS and CDR2 SASEGT. The CDR3 loop spans 15 amino acids. With V trimmed by 6 bases and J by 3 bases, 5 bases remained unmatched. The CDR3 region has the DNA TGTGCCAGCAGACCACAGGGGAGTGGGGCCAACGTCCTGACTTTC. Translated, it gives CASRPQGSGANVLTF.

In nucleotides, the CDR3 is TGCAGCGTTGAAGAGGTCGGGACAGGGGGCTTCGAGCAGTACTTC. Its translation: CSVEEVGTGGFEQYF. The chain has TRBV29-1 and TRBJ2-7; 12 bases line up with TRBD1. From germline, CDR1 is SQVTM and CDR2 ANQGSEA. V dropped 0 bases and J dropped 6; count of bases not matched to a gene: 6. The CDR3 is made up of 15 amino acids.